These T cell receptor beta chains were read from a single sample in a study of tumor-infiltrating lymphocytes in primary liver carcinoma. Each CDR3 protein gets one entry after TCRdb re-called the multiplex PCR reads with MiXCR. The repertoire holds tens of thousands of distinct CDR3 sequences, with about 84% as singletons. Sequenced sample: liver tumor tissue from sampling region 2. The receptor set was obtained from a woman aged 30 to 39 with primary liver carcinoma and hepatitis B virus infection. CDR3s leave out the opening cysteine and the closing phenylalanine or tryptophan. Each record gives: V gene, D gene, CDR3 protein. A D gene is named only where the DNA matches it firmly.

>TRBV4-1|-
ASSQGVGRNTDTQY
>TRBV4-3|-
ASNQDAVSSYNEQF
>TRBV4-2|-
ANIPVEGRGSTEAF
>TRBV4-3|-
TSSQDFPESYEQY
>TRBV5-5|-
ASRWTRITGEMF
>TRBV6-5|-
ASSYYPVVNSNQPQH
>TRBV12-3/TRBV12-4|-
ASSVPGPQETEY
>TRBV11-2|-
ANSLKRGRLSEAF
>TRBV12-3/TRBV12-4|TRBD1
ASSLRQGASEAF
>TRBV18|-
ASSHDQVSNQSQH
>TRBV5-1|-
ASSLGNEAI
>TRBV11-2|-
AGSLAYSTDTQY
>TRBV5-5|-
ASNRLVSGTEAF
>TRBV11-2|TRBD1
ASSAWDRERKRWSNTEAF
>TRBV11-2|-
ASRYRGGRVEAF
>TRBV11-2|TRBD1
ASSLTGTGGTGELF
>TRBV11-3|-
ASNLDRVLSYEQY
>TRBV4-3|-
ASTQDFPGSYEQY
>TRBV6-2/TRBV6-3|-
AGSYRDNQPQY
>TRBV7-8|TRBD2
AGSATTSESRKNTQY
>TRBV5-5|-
ASSLDVSISPPR
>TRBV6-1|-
ASSETLPGGSANTGELS
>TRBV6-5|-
ASSAISRGSYNEQL
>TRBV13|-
ASREGNGNEQF
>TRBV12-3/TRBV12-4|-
ASSYQYTGIQY
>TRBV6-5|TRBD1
ASSDYTRQGFTGELF
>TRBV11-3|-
VSSLGRDLPYEQY
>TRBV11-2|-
ASGLLCAGTVAF
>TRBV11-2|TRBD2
ASSSGSGMADMQY
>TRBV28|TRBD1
VSMQGQGANYGYI
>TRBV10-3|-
ATNTGTTLNTEAF